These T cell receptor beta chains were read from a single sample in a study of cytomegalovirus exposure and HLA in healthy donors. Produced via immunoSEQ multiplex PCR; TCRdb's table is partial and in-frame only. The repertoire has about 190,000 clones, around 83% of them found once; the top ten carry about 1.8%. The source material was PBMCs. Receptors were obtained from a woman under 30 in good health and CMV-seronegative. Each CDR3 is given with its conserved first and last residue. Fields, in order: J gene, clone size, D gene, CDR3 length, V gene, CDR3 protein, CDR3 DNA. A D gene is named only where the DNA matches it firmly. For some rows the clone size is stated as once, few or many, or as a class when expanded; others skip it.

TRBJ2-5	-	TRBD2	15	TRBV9	CASSAGLADQETQYF	TGTGCCAGCAGCGCGGGACTAGCGGACCAAGAGACCCAGTACTTC
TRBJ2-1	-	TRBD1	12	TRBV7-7	CASSSGTAEIFF	TGTGCTAGCAGCTCCGGGACAGCCGAGATATTCTTC
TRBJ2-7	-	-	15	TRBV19	CASRTSASHLYEQYF	TGTGCCAGTAGAACAAGCGCCAGCCACCTCTACGAGCAGTACTTC
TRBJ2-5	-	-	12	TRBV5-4	CASSLAEETQYF	TGTGCCAGCAGCTTGGCTGAAGAGACCCAGTACTTC
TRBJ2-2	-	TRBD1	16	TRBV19	CASSIRTGINTGELFF	TGTGCCAGTAGTATACGGACAGGGATTAACACCGGGGAGCTGTTTTTT
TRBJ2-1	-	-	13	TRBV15	CATSREGDNEQFF	TGTGCCACCAGCAGAGAGGGAGACAATGAGCAGTTCTTC
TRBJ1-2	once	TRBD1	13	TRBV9	CASSQGQDYGYTF	TGTGCCAGCAGCCAGGGACAGGACTATGGCTACACCTTC
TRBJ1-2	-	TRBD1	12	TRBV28	CASSNGQGLRDF	TGTGCCAGCAGTAACGGACAGGGGCTCAGGGACTTC
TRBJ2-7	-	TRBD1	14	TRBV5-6	CASSPGTGFYEQYF	TGTGCCAGCAGTCCCGGGACAGGGTTCTACGAGCAGTACTTC
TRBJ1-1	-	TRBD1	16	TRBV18	CASSPGTGIVNTEAFF	TGTGCCAGCTCACCAGGGACAGGGATCGTGAACACTGAAGCTTTCTTT
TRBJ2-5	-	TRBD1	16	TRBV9	CASSAGGTGEGETQYF	TGTGCCAGCAGCGCGGGAGGGACAGGGGAAGGGGAGACCCAGTACTTC
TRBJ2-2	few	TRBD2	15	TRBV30	CAGRVSGGDSGELFF	TGTGCCGGCCGAGTGAGCGGGGGAGATAGCGGGGAGCTGTTTTTT
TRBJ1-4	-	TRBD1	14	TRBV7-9	CASSQQDRAEKLFF	TGTGCCAGCAGCCAGCAGGACAGGGCTGAAAAACTGTTTTTT
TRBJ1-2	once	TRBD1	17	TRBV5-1	CASSLSTGPRNNYGYTF	TGCGCCAGCAGCTTGTCGACAGGGCCTAGGAACAACTATGGCTACACCTTC
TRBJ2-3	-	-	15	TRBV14	CASSVQSLSTDTQYF	TGTGCCAGCAGTGTGCAGTCCCTGTCCACAGATACGCAGTATTTT
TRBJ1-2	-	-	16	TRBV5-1	CASSSPGGVDNYGYTF	TGCGCCAGCAGCTCCCCAGGCGGGGTGGATAACTATGGCTACACCTTC
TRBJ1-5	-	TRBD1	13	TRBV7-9	CASSRQGGQPQHF	TGTGCCAGCAGCAGACAGGGAGGTCAGCCCCAGCATTTT
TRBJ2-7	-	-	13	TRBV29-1	CSVVQSFAHEQYF	TGCAGCGTTGTACAGTCCTTCGCCCACGAGCAGTACTTC
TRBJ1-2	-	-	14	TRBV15	CATSRAGINYGYTF	TGTGCCACCAGCAGAGCGGGGATTAACTATGGCTACACCTTC
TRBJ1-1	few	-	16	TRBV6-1	CASSGLQGQANTEAFF	TGTGCCAGCAGTGGACTCCAGGGGCAGGCGAACACTGAAGCTTTCTTT
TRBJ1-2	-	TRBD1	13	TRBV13	CASSLTGNYGYTF	TGTGCCAGCAGCTTGACAGGGAACTATGGCTACACCTTC
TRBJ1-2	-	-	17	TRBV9	CASSVARDLDGVRGYTF	TGTGCCAGCAGCGTAGCCCGGGACTTAGACGGGGTCCGGGGCTACACCTTC
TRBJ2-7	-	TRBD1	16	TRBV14	CASSQGLWTGIYEQYF	TGTGCCAGCAGCCAAGGCCTGTGGACAGGGATTTACGAGCAGTACTTC
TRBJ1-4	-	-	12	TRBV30	CAWSQGIGKLFF	TGTGCCTGGAGCCAGGGGATCGGAAAACTGTTTTTT
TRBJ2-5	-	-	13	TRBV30	CAWSRRSQETQYF	TGTGCCTGGAGTAGGAGATCCCAAGAGACCCAGTACTTC
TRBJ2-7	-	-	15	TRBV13	CASSSPGQSSYEQYF	TGTGCCAGCAGCTCCCCCGGACAGAGCTCCTACGAGCAGTACTTC
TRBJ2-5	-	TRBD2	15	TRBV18	CASSLSGSRQETQYF	TGTGCCAGCTCACTCAGCGGGAGTCGTCAAGAGACCCAGTACTTC
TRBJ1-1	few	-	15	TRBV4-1	CASSPREPADTEAFF	TGCGCCAGCAGCCCGAGAGAACCGGCGGACACTGAAGCTTTCTTT
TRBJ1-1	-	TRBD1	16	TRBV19	CASSPLMGQGGTEAFF	TGTGCCAGTAGTCCACTAATGGGACAGGGCGGCACTGAAGCTTTCTTT
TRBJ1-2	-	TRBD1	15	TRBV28	CASSPPGTGINGYTF	TGTGCCAGCAGTCCCCCCGGGACAGGGATTAATGGCTACACCTTC
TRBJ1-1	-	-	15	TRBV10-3	CAISGEGWGGTEAFF	TGTGCCATCAGTGGGGAGGGATGGGGGGGAACTGAAGCTTTCTTT
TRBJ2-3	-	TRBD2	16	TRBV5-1	CASSLAASGGTDTQYF	TGCGCCAGCAGCTTGGCGGCTAGCGGGGGCACAGATACGCAGTATTTT
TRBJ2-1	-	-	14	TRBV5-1	CASLEEGPYNEQFF	TGCGCCAGCCTCGAGGAGGGCCCCTACAATGAGCAGTTCTTC
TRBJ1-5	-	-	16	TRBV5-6	CASSLGGPNSNQPQHF	TGTGCCAGCAGCTTGGGAGGGCCGAATAGCAATCAGCCCCAGCATTTT
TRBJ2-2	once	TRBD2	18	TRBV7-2	CASSTGALAGGPGGELFF	TGTGCCAGCAGCACCGGGGCCTTAGCGGGAGGGCCGGGCGGGGAGCTGTTTTTT
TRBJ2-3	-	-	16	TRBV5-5	CASSSTGTRITDTQYF	TGTGCCAGCAGCTCCACAGGGACGCGGATCACAGATACGCAGTATTTT
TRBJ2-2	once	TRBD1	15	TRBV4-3	CASSQGRGYTGELFF	TGCGCCAGCAGCCAGGGCAGGGGGTACACCGGGGAGCTGTTTTTT
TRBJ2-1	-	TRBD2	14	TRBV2	CASSGTSLGNEQFF	TGTGCCAGTTCCGGGACTAGCCTAGGGAATGAGCAGTTCTTC
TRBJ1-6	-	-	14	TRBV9	CASSVGSRASPLHF	TGTGCCAGCAGCGTAGGTAGCAGGGCATCACCCCTCCACTTT
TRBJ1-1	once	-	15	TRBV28	CASSFGLGVGTEAFF	TGTGCCAGCAGTTTTGGACTAGGGGTGGGCACTGAAGCTTTCTTT
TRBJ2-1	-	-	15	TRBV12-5	CASGTPGFLGNEQFF	TGTGCTAGTGGGACTCCAGGGTTCCTGGGCAATGAGCAGTTCTTC
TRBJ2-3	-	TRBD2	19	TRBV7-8	CASSLEMGTSGRDPDTQYF	TGTGCCAGCAGCTTGGAAATGGGGACTAGCGGGAGGGACCCAGATACGCAGTATTTT